This T cell receptor beta chain was sequenced during a study of shared clonotypes between healthy human individuals. Germline CDR1 is MDHEN and CDR2 is SYDVKM. Trimming stripped 6 bases from V and 2 bases from J, with 14 bases between. CDR3 length: 14 amino acids. This clone showed up just once. Clones were sequenced by immunoSEQ multiplex PCR, and TCRdb holds only the in-frame ones, with some missing. The data show about 2.2 million clones, with around 93% seen just once and about 1.7% held by the top ten. CD8 cells classed as naive were CD45RO-negative and positively selected for CCR7, excluding terminally differentiated effector memory CD45RA+ cells.

Sample: naive CD8+ T cells from PBMCs. The chain carries TRBV28 and TRBJ2-7; D possibly corresponds to TRBD2 (6 bases). This TCR derives from a man between 18 and 35 years old in good health. Some clones in this sample may be carry-over from other donors' samples. CDR3 DNA sequence: TGTGCCAGCAGCGGTCGGGACTCCGCCTACGAGCAGTACTTC. It specifies CASSGRDSAYEQYF.